Listed below are T cell receptor beta chains from one sample, sequenced in a study of cytomegalovirus exposure and HLA in healthy donors. Using immunoSEQ multiplex PCR, the repertoire was profiled, and TCRdb retains in-frame clones only, with some absent. Of about 190,000 clones in the sample, roughly four fifths are singletons; the top ten hold more than 1.5%. Sequencing used PBMCs. The receptors were sampled from a middle-aged man in good health and CMV-seronegative. CDR3s include the opening cysteine and the closing phenylalanine or tryptophan. A D gene is named only where the DNA matches it firmly. Part of the rows lack a size; the others show once, few, many or a class for expanded clones.

NA	TRBV28	TRBD1	TRBJ1-1	CASKLPDRDTEAFF	TGTGCCAGCAAACTTCCTGACAGGGATACTGAAGCTTTCTTT
NA	TRBV6-5	TRBD1	TRBJ1-6	CASSPRDRGNSPLHF	TGTGCCAGCAGTCCGCGGGACAGGGGCAATTCACCCCTCCACTTT
once	TRBV2	TRBD1	TRBJ1-2	CASRGRQGSVDGYTF	TGTGCCAGCAGGGGGCGACAGGGGAGCGTTGACGGCTACACCTTC
NA	TRBV5-4	NA	TRBJ1-6	CASSLALNSPLHF	TGTGCCAGCAGCTTGGCCCTTAATTCACCCCTCCACTTT
NA	TRBV7-9	NA	TRBJ2-3	CASSLDPSPDTQYF	TGTGCCAGCAGCTTAGACCCTAGCCCAGATACGCAGTATTTT
NA	TRBV7-8	NA	TRBJ2-1	CASSLTGMTYNEQFF	TGTGCCAGCAGCTTGACGGGAATGACGTACAATGAGCAGTTCTTC
NA	TRBV7-9	TRBD1	TRBJ1-5	CASSGTGLSNQPQHF	TGTGCCAGCAGCGGGACAGGGCTTAGCAATCAGCCCCAGCATTTT
NA	TRBV14	TRBD2	TRBJ2-1	CASSHRDTGLAGDPYNEQFF	TGTGCCAGCAGCCATCGGGACACCGGACTAGCGGGAGACCCATACAATGAGCAGTTCTTC
NA	TRBV18	NA	TRBJ2-1	CASSPTTGMVNEQFF	TGTGCCAGCTCACCAACAACAGGGATGGTCAATGAGCAGTTCTTC
NA	TRBV9	TRBD2	TRBJ2-2	CASSVRLAGGPKTGELFF	TGTGCCAGCAGCGTGAGACTAGCGGGAGGGCCAAAAACCGGGGAGCTGTTTTTT
few	TRBV6-5	TRBD1	TRBJ1-2	CASSSDRGQYGYTF	TGTGCCAGCAGTTCGGACAGGGGGCAGTATGGCTACACCTTC
once	TRBV25-1	TRBD1	TRBJ1-6	CASNTNRGRGSPLHF	TGTGCCAGCAATACGAACAGGGGGCGCGGGTCACCCCTCCACTTT
NA	TRBV19	TRBD1	TRBJ1-2	CASTGRGTGGMTYGYTF	TGTGCCAGTACCGGGAGGGGGACAGGGGGCATGACATATGGCTACACCTTC
NA	TRBV7-9	TRBD1	TRBJ2-2	CSSSPGQGRTGELFF	TGTTCCAGCAGCCCTGGACAGGGACGGACCGGGGAGCTGTTTTTT
NA	TRBV4-2	NA	TRBJ2-5	CASSQEPGEGETQYF	TGTGCCAGCAGCCAAGAACCAGGGGAAGGAGAGACCCAGTACTTC
NA	TRBV18	NA	TRBJ2-5	CASSEDRTSRTQYF	TGTGCCAGCTCGGAAGACAGGACCTCACGGACCCAGTACTTC
NA	TRBV9	TRBD2	TRBJ2-5	CASSVGLAEETQYF	TGTGCCAGCAGCGTAGGACTAGCGGAAGAGACCCAGTACTTC
NA	TRBV5-8	NA	TRBJ1-1	CASSLAGPAFF	TGTGCCAGCAGCCTGGCGGGTCCGGCTTTCTTT
NA	TRBV19	NA	TRBJ1-1	CASSIDRRNTEAFF	TGTGCCAGTAGTATTGACAGGAGGAACACTGAAGCTTTCTTT
NA	TRBV2	NA	TRBJ1-2	CASWGLIYGYTF	TGTGCCAGCTGGGGACTGATCTATGGCTACACCTTC
NA	TRBV5-1	NA	TRBJ2-1	CASSLISGQDNNEQFF	TGCGCCAGCAGCTTGATTAGCGGACAGGATAACAATGAGCAGTTCTTC
NA	TRBV7-9	TRBD2	TRBJ2-1	CSSSLDWSGAPYNEQFF	TGTTCCAGCAGCTTAGATTGGAGCGGGGCCCCCTACAATGAGCAGTTCTTC
NA	TRBV4-1	NA	TRBJ2-2	CASSQDDGDTRELFF	TGCGCCAGCAGCCAAGATGACGGGGACACCCGGGAGCTGTTTTTT
once	TRBV29-1	TRBD1	TRBJ1-5	CSVAGTELNQPQHF	TGCAGCGTTGCGGGGACAGAACTAAATCAGCCCCAGCATTTT
NA	TRBV11-2	TRBD2	TRBJ2-1	CASSRTSGGYNEQFF	TGTGCCAGCAGCCGAACTAGCGGGGGTTACAATGAGCAGTTCTTC
NA	TRBV5-6	TRBD1	TRBJ2-2	CASSPTGQGMGELFF	TGTGCCAGCAGCCCCACCGGACAGGGGATGGGGGAGCTGTTTTTT
few	TRBV30	NA	TRBJ1-1	CAWEGRGGVGAFF	TGTGCCTGGGAGGGCAGGGGTGGGGTTGGAGCTTTCTTT
NA	TRBV5-1	NA	TRBJ1-2	CASSSAGQGGYTF	TGCGCCAGCAGTTCGGCTGGGCAGGGTGGCTACACCTTC
few	TRBV14	NA	TRBJ1-2	CASSQGLIHGGYTF	TGTGCCAGCAGCCAAGGCCTAATCCACGGTGGCTACACCTTC
NA	TRBV18	TRBD1	TRBJ1-5	CASSPYRGREPQHF	TGTGCCAGCTCACCATACAGGGGGAGGGAGCCCCAGCATTTT
once	TRBV10-3	TRBD2	TRBJ2-1	CAISQRDGPYNEQFF	TGTGCCATCAGCCAGCGGGACGGACCCTACAATGAGCAGTTCTTC
NA	TRBV6-5	NA	TRBJ2-5	CASSYSGRKETQYF	TGTGCCAGCAGTTACTCAGGGAGGAAAGAGACCCAGTACTTC
NA	TRBV7-3	TRBD1	TRBJ1-2	CASSLTGGERPTF	TGTGCCAGCAGCCTAACAGGGGGAGAACGACCCACCTTC
NA	TRBV7-7	NA	TRBJ2-5	CASSRGAEETQYF	TGTGCTAGCAGCCGTGGGGCAGAAGAGACCCAGTACTTC
NA	TRBV7-9	NA	TRBJ1-1	CASSLGELNTEAFF	TGTGCCAGCAGCCTCGGGGAGTTGAACACTGAAGCTTTCTTT
NA	TRBV27	TRBD1	TRBJ2-3	CASSSKQGIDTQYF	TGTGCCAGCAGTTCAAAACAGGGGATAGATACGCAGTATTTT
NA	TRBV7-3	NA	TRBJ2-5	CASSPGLEETQYF	TGTGCCAGCAGCCCGGGACTGGAAGAGACCCAGTACTTC
once	TRBV15	TRBD2	TRBJ2-7	CATSRGIGTTKSYEQYF	TGTGCCACCAGCAGAGGGATAGGGACTACCAAATCCTACGAGCAGTACTTC
NA	TRBV4-1	TRBD1	TRBJ1-5	CASSGDRPLSQGFYSNQPQHF	TGCGCCAGCTCGGGGGACAGGCCTCTTTCCCAGGGGTTTTATAGCAATCAGCCCCAGCATTTT
NA	TRBV7-9	TRBD2	TRBJ2-2	CASRRLAGAIGELFF	TGTGCCAGCAGACGACTAGCGGGGGCCATCGGGGAGCTGTTTTTT
NA	TRBV19	TRBD2	TRBJ2-2	CASSQRGLSGELFF	TGTGCCAGTAGTCAGCGGGGATTGTCCGGGGAGCTGTTTTTT
few	TRBV29-1	NA	TRBJ2-2	CSVGSDKFANTGELFF	TGCAGCGTTGGGTCTGACAAGTTTGCGAACACCGGGGAGCTGTTTTTT
once	TRBV6-5	TRBD1	TRBJ1-2	CASSSPATGLDYGYTF	TGTGCCAGCAGTTCCCCAGCGACAGGGCTGGACTATGGCTACACCTTC
NA	TRBV7-8	TRBD1	TRBJ1-2	CASSFPDRGYGYTF	TGTGCCAGCAGCTTCCCAGACAGGGGCTATGGCTACACCTTC
few	TRBV7-9	TRBD1	TRBJ1-5	CASSPAGQVNQPQHF	TGTGCCAGCAGCCCGGCCGGACAGGTCAATCAGCCCCAGCATTTT
NA	TRBV7-9	TRBD1	TRBJ1-1	CSSSLSTGANTEAFF	TGTTCCAGCAGCTTATCTACAGGGGCCAACACTGAAGCTTTCTTT
NA	TRBV18	TRBD1	TRBJ2-7	CASSLFPGQSAYEQYF	TGTGCCAGCTCATTATTCCCGGGACAGTCTGCCTACGAGCAGTACTTC
NA	TRBV28	NA	TRBJ1-5	CASRDSTYSNQPQHF	TGTGCCAGCCGAGACAGTACTTATAGCAATCAGCCCCAGCATTTT
NA	TRBV7-6	NA	TRBJ1-1	CASRPETGSTEAFF	TGTGCCAGCAGACCGGAGACTGGGAGCACTGAAGCTTTCTTT
NA	TRBV5-5	NA	TRBJ2-7	CASSKPPPEQGDPKQYF	TGTGCCAGCAGCAAACCCCCCCCCGAACAGGGAGACCCTAAGCAGTACTTC
NA	TRBV6-5	NA	TRBJ1-3	CATRSGSLAGNTIYF	TGTGCCACCAGGTCGGGGTCTCTGGCTGGAAACACCATATATTTT
NA	TRBV2	NA	TRBJ1-6	CASIPGYQNSPLHF	TGTGCCAGCATCCCAGGGTATCAAAATTCACCCCTCCACTTT
NA	TRBV5-1	NA	TRBJ1-2	CASSLGRSDLTF	TGCGCCAGCAGCTTGGGACGCAGCGATCTGACCTTC
NA	TRBV6-5	NA	TRBJ2-7	CASSYTISYEQYF	TGTGCCAGCAGTTACACAATCTCCTACGAGCAGTACTTC